This T cell receptor beta chain was sequenced in a study of T-cell memory formation after mild COVID-19. TCRdb fed the 5' RACE reads into MiXCR, producing one record per CDR3 protein. The table records roughly 560,000 distinct CDR3 sequences, about a fifth of them present only once. The CDR3 is 15 amino acids. The ends lost 5 bases at V and 6 bases at J; junction bases unmatched: 4. Germline CDR1 reads KGHDR; CDR2 reads SFDVKD. Turning to this clonotype: Its antigen is not known.

Study-wide results and limits: Pre-infection memory carried some responding clones, suggesting that cross-reactive memory joined.

This clonotype was obtained from an adult woman who had mild COVID-19 (a few samples of this study predate the infection). Cell type and time point are not known. Material: PBMCs or a T cell subset sorted from them (not recorded which). The V call is TRBV24-1, the J call TRBJ2-1; 12 nucleotides agree with TRBD2. The CDR3, as DNA: TGTGCCACCAGTGCTAGCGGGAGGGCTTTCAATGAGCAGTTCTTC. This encodes CATSASGRAFNEQFF.